These T cell receptor beta chains were read from a single sample in a study of molecular identifiers for immune sequencing clone quantification. TCRdb reprocessed the PCR reads via MiXCR and lists one record per CDR3 protein. The profile shows a few hundred thousand distinct CDR3 sequences, roughly a quarter of them singletons. The sample taken for sequencing was naive CD8+ T cells from blood, with Jurkat cell RNA spiked in. The receptors were sampled from a human donor in good health. Some libraries in this study had Jurkat cell RNA spiked in. Both conserved end residues are part of each CDR3. D genes are given only for firm matches. Rows may omit the clone size; those that give it use once, few, many or a size class.

CASSQVMSRTDTQYF | TGTGCCAGCAGCCAAGTAATGTCCCGCACAGATACGCAGTATTTT | . | TRBJ2-3 | many | TRBV14
CASSRTGVVHGYTF | TGTGCCAGCAGTCGGACAGGGGTAGTCCATGGCTACACCTTC | TRBD1 | TRBJ1-2 | . | TRBV27
CASSASTGVVAQEIQYF | TGTGCCAGCAGCGCCTCGACAGGGGTTGTCGCGCAAGAGATCCAGTACTTC | TRBD1 | TRBJ2-5 | . | TRBV9
CSARDLLAGIYEQFF | TGCAGTGCTAGAGATCTTCTAGCGGGCATATATGAGCAGTTCTTC | TRBD2 | TRBJ2-1 | . | TRBV20-1
CASSTLMTVSGGYTF | TGTGCCAGCAGTACCCTAATGACAGTATCAGGAGGCTACACCTTC | . | TRBJ1-2 | few | TRBV28
CASSPLGGTGANVLTF | TGTGCCAGCAGCCCCCTGGGAGGAACTGGGGCCAACGTCCTGACTTTC | . | TRBJ2-6 | few | TRBV3-1
CACRVRVAGGRGGDTQYF | TGTGCCTGCAGGGTCAGGGTGGCGGGGGGGCGGGGGGGAGATACGCAGTATTTT | TRBD2 | TRBJ2-3 | . | TRBV6-5
CASSQDHPARTYSYEQYF | TGCGCCAGCAGCCAAGATCATCCCGCGCGGACATATTCCTACGAGCAGTACTTC | . | TRBJ2-7 | few | TRBV4-1
CAIRIGVNTEAFF | TGTGCCATCAGGATTGGAGTGAACACTGAAGCTTTCTTT | . | TRBJ1-1 | . | TRBV10-3
CASSSPPDTQYF | TGTGCCAGCAGTTCCCCACCAGATACGCAGTATTTT | . | TRBJ2-3 | many | TRBV28
CASGLAVGINDYEQYF | TGTGCTAGTGGTTTGGCGGTGGGGATAAACGACTACGAGCAGTACTTC | . | TRBJ2-7 | . | TRBV12-5
CSVGLAGAYNEQFF | TGCAGCGTTGGTCTGGCAGGGGCCTACAATGAGCAGTTCTTC | . | TRBJ2-1 | . | TRBV29-1
CASSVTRDRGAEAFF | TGCGCCAGCAGCGTAACGCGGGACAGGGGGGCTGAAGCTTTCTTT | TRBD1 | TRBJ1-1 | many | TRBV4-1
CASSPRSGTYEQCF | TGTGCCAGCAGCCCGCGGTCAGGTACCTACGAGCAGTGCTTC | . | TRBJ2-7 | . | TRBV27
CASSYAGGLSGELFF | TGTGCCAGCAGTTACGCTGGGGGTCTCTCCGGGGAGCTGTTTTTT | . | TRBJ2-2 | . | TRBV6-5
CASFAPGDGEYF | TGTGCCAGTTTCGCACCGGGGGACGGGGAGTACTTC | . | TRBJ2-7 | many | TRBV7-9
CASSFRGGNQPQHF | TGTGCCAGCAGCTTCAGGGGGGGCAATCAGCCCCAGCATTTT | TRBD1 | TRBJ1-5 | many | TRBV28
CATGPGTFGAEAFF | TGTGCCACGGGTCCGGGGACCTTTGGGGCTGAAGCTTTCTTT | . | TRBJ1-1 | many | TRBV6-5
CASSLGYRDFGNQPQHF | TGTGCCAGCAGCTTAGGATACAGGGATTTTGGCAATCAGCCCCAGCATTTT | . | TRBJ1-5 | many | TRBV7-2
CASSSRVDRVTQYF | TGTGCCAGCAGTAGTAGGGTCGATCGAGTGACCCAGTACTTC | . | TRBJ2-5 | many | TRBV2
CASSLSSWGNTEAFF | TGTGCCAGCAGTTTATCGAGCTGGGGGAACACTGAAGCTTTCTTT | . | TRBJ1-1 | many | TRBV27
CATADSLNYGYTF | TGTGCCACAGCGGATAGTCTAAACTATGGCTACACCTTC | . | TRBJ1-2 | . | TRBV19
CASSYGTGETQPQHF | TGTGCCAGCAGCTACGGGACAGGGGAGACTCAGCCCCAGCATTTT | TRBD1 | TRBJ1-5 | . | TRBV11-2
CASSEEQGAYEQYF | TGTGCCAGCAGTGAAGAACAGGGGGCCTACGAGCAGTACTTC | TRBD1 | TRBJ2-7 | few | TRBV2
CASSMGGDNEQFF | TGTGCCAGTAGTATGGGGGGGGACAATGAGCAGTTCTTC | TRBD2 | TRBJ2-1 | . | TRBV19
CSARGSPVSRDAYEQYF | TGCAGTGCTAGAGGATCCCCGGTCAGTCGAGACGCCTACGAGCAGTACTTC | . | TRBJ2-7 | few | TRBV20-1
CASSRGLGGDTQYF | TGTGCCAGCAGCAGGGGACTAGGCGGGGATACGCAGTATTTT | TRBD2 | TRBJ2-3 | few | TRBV4-2
CASSEDRGYQPQHF | TGTGCCAGCAGCGAGGACAGGGGGTATCAGCCCCAGCATTTT | TRBD1 | TRBJ1-5 | few | TRBV2
CASSYSGAFGTEAFF | TGTGCCAGCAGTTACTCGGGGGCTTTCGGCACTGAAGCTTTCTTT | . | TRBJ1-1 | . | TRBV6-5
CASSQDITVSNYGYTF | TGCGCCAGCAGCCAAGATATAACAGTTTCTAACTATGGCTACACCTTC | . | TRBJ1-2 | . | TRBV4-3
CASRRPGQGLYEQYF | TGTGCCAGCCGCCGGCCGGGACAGGGCCTCTACGAGCAGTACTTC | TRBD1 | TRBJ2-7 | . | TRBV3-1
CASSPRVGTATGELFF | TGTGCCAGCAGCCCGCGTGTGGGGACAGCTACCGGGGAGCTGTTTTTT | TRBD1 | TRBJ2-2 | . | TRBV7-2
CASRFTGNTEAFF | TGTGCCAGCAGGTTTACGGGGAACACTGAAGCTTTCTTT | . | TRBJ1-1 | . | TRBV7-6
CASSGGRTYEQYF | TGTGCCAGCAGTGGGGGACGGACCTACGAGCAGTACTTC | . | TRBJ2-7 | . | TRBV6-2/TRBV6-3
CASSQGQYSYNEQFF | TGTGCCAGCAGCCAGGGACAGTACTCCTACAATGAGCAGTTCTTC | TRBD1 | TRBJ2-1 | many | TRBV5-6
CASSVNRDMNTEAFF | TGTGCCAGCAGTGTGAACAGGGACATGAACACTGAAGCTTTCTTT | . | TRBJ1-1 | . | TRBV6-1
CATDSSRRGDTEAFF | TGTGCCACGGATTCCAGTCGTCGAGGGGACACTGAAGCTTTCTTT | . | TRBJ1-1 | few | TRBV2
CASSPWTSGALTDTQYF | TGTGCCAGCAGTCCGTGGACTAGCGGAGCACTCACAGATACGCAGTATTTT | TRBD2 | TRBJ2-3 | . | TRBV27
CASSSYSSNQPQHF | TGTGCCAGCAGTTCATACAGCAGCAATCAGCCCCAGCATTTT | . | TRBJ1-5 | . | TRBV27
CASSNPGTTNYEQYF | TGTGCCAGCAGTAACCCCGGGACTACAAACTACGAGCAGTACTTC | TRBD2 | TRBJ2-7 | . | TRBV7-9
CSARDLYYEQYF | TGCAGTGCTAGAGACCTCTACTACGAGCAGTACTTC | . | TRBJ2-7 | many | TRBV20-1
CASSDPFGRQPQHF | TGTGCCAGTAGTGACCCGTTCGGTCGTCAGCCCCAGCATTTT | . | TRBJ1-5 | many | TRBV19
CSARGQIHEQYF | TGCAGTGCTAGAGGACAAATCCACGAGCAGTACTTC | . | TRBJ2-7 | . | TRBV20-1
CASAEGQGYQPQHF | TGTGCTAGTGCCGAAGGGCAGGGATATCAGCCCCAGCATTTT | . | TRBJ1-5 | . | TRBV12-5
CAWADRGLNNEQFF | TGTGCCTGGGCTGACAGGGGGCTAAACAATGAGCAGTTCTTC | TRBD1 | TRBJ2-1 | few | TRBV30
CASSLPPGQITGISEQLF | TGTGCCAGCAGCTTGCCACCGGGACAGATCACCGGCATCAGTGAGCAGCTCTTC | TRBD1 | TRBJ2-1 | . | TRBV11-2
CASSDGQGKQFF | TGTGCCAGCAGCGACGGACAGGGCAAGCAGTTCTTC | TRBD1 | TRBJ2-1 | many | TRBV11-2
CASSATGGEYEQYF | TGTGCCAGTAGCGCTACAGGGGGCGAATACGAGCAGTACTTC | TRBD1 | TRBJ2-7 | few | TRBV19
CASSRTALNTEALF | TGCGCCAGCAGCCGGACGGCCCTGAACACTGAAGCTCTCTTT | . | TRBJ1-1 | . | TRBV4-3
CASSSGAANQPQHF | TGTGCCAGCAGTTCTGGAGCAGCAAATCAGCCCCAGCATTTT | . | TRBJ1-5 | many | TRBV6-5